The T cell receptor (beta chain) described here comes from a study of identical twins. Germline assignment: CDR1 SGHRS and CDR2 YFSETQ. The CDR3 is made up of 13 amino acids. Trimming left V 2 bases short and J 6 bases short, with 8 bases between. MiXCR, run by TCRdb on the 5' RACE reads, gives a single entry per CDR3 protein. The repertoire holds fewer than 500,000 distinct CDR3 sequences, with 20% to 25% as singletons. These data were likewise used in another study, on T cells expressing NK-cell markers. That report notes: Beta-chain profiling covered CD3+CD56+NKG2C+, CD3+CD56+NKG2C- and CD3+CD56-NKG2C+ sorted subsets. Questions lingered over whether expanded NKG2C+ T cell clones were HCMV-specific.

This sequence was found in a woman in her late teens or twenties in good health. The chain joins TRBV5-1 to TRBJ2-2; D is undetermined. The sequencing input was CD4+ T cells sorted from blood. The CDR3 loop is CASSFNTPGELFF. The CDR3 DNA follows: TGCGCCAGCAGCTTTAATACCCCCGGGGAGCTGTTTTTT.